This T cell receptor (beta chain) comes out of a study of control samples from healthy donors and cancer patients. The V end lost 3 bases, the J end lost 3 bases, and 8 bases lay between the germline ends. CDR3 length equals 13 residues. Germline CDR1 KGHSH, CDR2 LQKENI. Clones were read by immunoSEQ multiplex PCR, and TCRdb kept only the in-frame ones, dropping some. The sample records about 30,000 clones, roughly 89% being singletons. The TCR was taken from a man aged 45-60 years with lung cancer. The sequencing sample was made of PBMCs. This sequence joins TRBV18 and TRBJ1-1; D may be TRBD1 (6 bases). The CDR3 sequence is CASSPPGDTEAFF. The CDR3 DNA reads TGTGCCAGCTCACCTCCAGGGGACACTGAAGCTTTCTTT.